The 13 T cell receptor beta chains below were found in one sample sequenced in a study of blood T cell repertoires in COVID-19. TCRdb keeps only in-frame clones here, not all; method: immunoSEQ multiplex PCR. Of roughly 200,000 clones in the sample, 86% were seen once. The sequenced sample was peripheral blood. The receptors here all came from a woman under 40 with active or convalescent COVID-19.

The chain recombines TRBV11-1 with TRBJ2-3; 8 bases match TRBD2. There are 15 residues in the CDR3. V trimming: 5 bases; J trimming: 0 bases; junction bases outside the gene matches: 4. Germline V gene data show CDR1 as SGHAT and CDR2 as FQDESV (reference sequence). The CDR3 loop is CASSITSGSTDTQYF. The CDR3, as DNA: TGTGCCAGCAGCATTACTAGCGGAAGCACAGATACGCAGTATTTT.

The genes are TRBV6-5 and TRBJ2-1, with 8 bases that match TRBD1. CDR1 and CDR2 from the germline V gene are MNHEY and SVGAGI. The junction had 5 bases not matched to a gene; V was cut back by 5 bases and J by 2 bases. This CDR3 has 15 residues. CDR3 protein: CASSTDRGPYNEQFF. The CDR3 DNA is TGTGCCAGCAGTACCGACAGGGGCCCCTACAATGAGCAGTTCTTC.

This chain connects TRBV6-5 to TRBJ1-4; 7 bases map to TRBD1. Unmatched junction bases numbered 8, after V lost 9 bases and J lost 7 bases. From germline, CDR1 is MNHEY and CDR2 SVGAGI. There are 13 residues in the CDR3. CDR3 amino acids: CASDRDVGEKLFF. CDR3 in DNA: TGTGCCAGTGACAGGGACGTCGGTGAAAAACTGTTTTTT.

The chain links TRBV18 to TRBJ2-6; D might be TRBD1 (6 bases). The CDR3 extends over 17 amino acids. Deletions cut 3 bases from V and 3 bases from J, with 15 bases between. Germline V gene data show CDR1 as KGHSH and CDR2 as LQKENI. The DNA for the CDR3 is TGTGCCAGCTCACCGATTGGGGGCGTGATTGGGGCCAACGTCCTGACTTTC. This encodes CASSPIGGVIGANVLTF.

CDR3 region: CASSLGRGEQYF. The DNA for the CDR3 is TGTGCCAGCTCACTCGGTCGGGGCGAGCAGTACTTC. This rearrangement joins TRBV12-3 or TRBV12-4 to TRBJ2-7; the D gene is possibly TRBD2 (5 bases). The CDR3 has 12 amino acids. V lost 8 bases, J lost 6 bases, and 14 bases lay in between.

This clone was recorded once. The chain combines TRBV12-3 or TRBV12-4 with TRBJ1-5, with 7 nucleotides matching TRBD1. There are 13 residues in the CDR3. The V and J ends lost 8 bases and 6 bases, in that order; junction bases with no gene match: 7. CDR3 in DNA: TGTGCCAGCGAATCAGGGGGAGGTCAGCCCCAGCATTTT. This translates into CASESGGGQPQHF.

The chain is built from TRBV5-6 and TRBJ1-1; D is unclear. Germline V CDR1 and CDR2: SGHDT, YYEEEE. The CDR3 runs 13 residues. V gave up 1 base and J gave up 2 bases, with 6 bases separating them. The CDR3 bases are TGTGCCAGCAGCTTGAGCGTAAACACTGAAGCTTTCTTT. The encoded protein is CASSLSVNTEAFF.

The chain recombines TRBV5-1 with TRBJ1-1; D is possibly TRBD1 (6 bases). The V end lost 4 bases, the J end lost 0 bases, and 13 bases lay between the germline ends. Germline values: CDR1 SGHRS, CDR2 YFSETQ. This CDR3 is built from 15 residues. The CDR3 DNA sequence: TGCGCCAGCAGCCCGTCGACAGGAGTGAACACTGAAGCTTTCTTT. It is translated as CASSPSTGVNTEAFF.

This chain links TRBV6-5 with TRBJ1-4, with D uncertain. Germline values: CDR1 MNHEY, CDR2 SVGAGI. V lost 0 bases and J 5 bases, leaving 7 bases between the germline ends. The CDR3 runs 14 residues. The DNA of the CDR3 is TGTGCCAGCAGTTACTCGGGCAAGAATGAAAAACTGTTTTTT. It encodes CASSYSGKNEKLFF.

The chain has TRBV6-5 and TRBJ2-7, with 7 bases matching TRBD1. The germline V gene encodes CDR1 MNHEY and CDR2 SVGAGI. V dropped 6 bases and J dropped 2; count of bases not matched to a gene: 7. The CDR3 has 14 residues. The CDR3 bases are TGTGCCAGCAGACTGACAGGGCCCCCCTACGAGCAGTACTTC. It encodes CASRLTGPPYEQYF.

The CDR3 sequence is CASSPRRNTEAFF. The DNA for the CDR3 is TGTGCCAGCAGTCCCCGGAGGAACACTGAAGCTTTCTTT. The V gene is TRBV6-6, the J gene TRBJ1-1; D is undetermined. The CDR3 has 13 residues. Germline assignment: CDR1 MNHNY and CDR2 SVGAGI (reference sequence). V lost 5 bases, J lost 1 base, and 8 bases lay in between.

This chain uses TRBV24-1 with TRBJ2-1; the match to TRBD2 covers 13 bases. V lost 6 bases to trimming and J lost 9 bases; unmatched junction nucleotides: 7. The CDR3 is 15 amino acids. Germline V gene data show CDR1 as KGHDR and CDR2 as SFDVKD. DNA for the CDR3: TGTGCCACCAGTCACATTACTAGCGGGAGGGCTGAGCAGTTCTTC. Protein: CATSHITSGRAEQFF.

The chain has TRBV14 and TRBJ2-4; 8 nucleotides line up with TRBD2. Germline CDR1 reads SGHDN; CDR2 reads FVKESK. This CDR3 is 18 amino acids long. Trimming at V came to 2 bases and at J to 0 bases, leaving 9 bases not matched to a gene. CDR3: CASSQTSGRDLAKNIQYF. As DNA, the CDR3 is TGTGCCAGCAGCCAAACCAGCGGGAGAGATCTAGCCAAAAACATTCAGTACTTC. Filled out from reference TRBV14 and TRBJ2-4, the complete variable domain reads EAGVTQFPSHSVIEKGQTVTLRCDPISGHDNLYWYRRVMGKEIKFLLHFVKESKQDESGMPNNRFLAERTGGTYSTLKVQPAELEDSGVYFCASSQTSGRDLAKNIQYFGAGTRLSVL.